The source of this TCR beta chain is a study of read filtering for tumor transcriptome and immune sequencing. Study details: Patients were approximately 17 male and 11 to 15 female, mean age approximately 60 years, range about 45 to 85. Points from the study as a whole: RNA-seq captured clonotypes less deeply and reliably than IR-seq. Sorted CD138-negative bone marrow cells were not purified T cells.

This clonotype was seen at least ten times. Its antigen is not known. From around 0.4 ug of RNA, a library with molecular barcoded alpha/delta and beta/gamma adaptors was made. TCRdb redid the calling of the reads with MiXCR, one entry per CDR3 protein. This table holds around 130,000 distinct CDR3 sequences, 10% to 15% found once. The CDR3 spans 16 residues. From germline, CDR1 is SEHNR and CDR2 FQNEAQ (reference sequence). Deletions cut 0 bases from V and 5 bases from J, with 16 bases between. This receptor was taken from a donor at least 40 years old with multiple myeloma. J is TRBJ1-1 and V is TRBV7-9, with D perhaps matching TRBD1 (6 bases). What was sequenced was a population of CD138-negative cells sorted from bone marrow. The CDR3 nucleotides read TGTGCCAGCAGCTTAGCCCGGGGGGCGCCTGCTACTGAAGCTTTCTTT. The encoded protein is CASSLARGAPATEAFF.